A selection of T cell receptor beta chains follows, all from one sample in a study of memory CD4+ T cells and cytomegalovirus serostatus. Assay: immunoSEQ multiplex PCR; the TCRdb copy retains only in-frame clones and omits some. The repertoire includes 35,000 to 50,000 clones, around 78% of them detected once, and 0.55% to 0.6% sits in the top ten. Sequences were obtained from memory CD4+ T cells from blood. Receptors originate from an adult in good health and CMV-seronegative. CDR3s include the opening cysteine and the closing phenylalanine or tryptophan. The D gene is left open where the match is weak. For some rows the clone size is stated as once, few or many, or as a class when expanded; others skip it.

J: TRBJ2-7; D: NA; V: TRBV7-2; size: NA; CDR3: CASSLGRAKIYEQYF; DNA: TGTGCCAGCAGCTTAGGCAGGGCCAAAATCTACGAGCAGTACTTC
J: TRBJ1-2; D: NA; V: TRBV6-5; size: NA; CDR3: CASSYEGSYGYTF; DNA: TGTGCCAGCAGTTACGAAGGTTCCTATGGCTACACCTTC
J: TRBJ2-2; D: NA; V: TRBV9; size: NA; CDR3: CASSPRQDTIGELFF; DNA: TGTGCCAGCAGCCCCCGGCAGGATACCATCGGGGAGCTGTTTTTT
J: TRBJ2-1; D: NA; V: TRBV7-9; size: NA; CDR3: CASSRRQSNEQFF; DNA: TGTGCCAGCAGCCGTCGACAGTCCAATGAGCAGTTCTTC
J: TRBJ1-1; D: NA; V: TRBV29-1; size: NA; CDR3: CSVGKLAGVDSAEAFF; DNA: TGCAGCGTTGGAAAGTTGGCAGGGGTCGATAGTGCTGAAGCTTTCTTT
J: TRBJ1-5; D: NA; V: TRBV25-1; size: once; CDR3: CATRDTRSNQLQHF; DNA: TGTGCCACCAGGGACACCCGTAGCAATCAGCTCCAGCATTTT
J: TRBJ1-4; D: TRBD1; V: TRBV14; size: few; CDR3: CASSQRDSNEKLFF; DNA: TGTGCCAGCAGCCAAAGGGACAGTAATGAAAAACTGTTTTTT
J: TRBJ1-2; D: TRBD1; V: TRBV28; size: NA; CDR3: CASSLGQGLYGYTF; DNA: TGTGCCAGCAGTTTGGGACAGGGGCTCTATGGCTACACCTTC
J: TRBJ1-5; D: NA; V: TRBV7-2; size: NA; CDR3: CASSQAGGRPQHF; DNA: TGTGCCAGCAGCCAGGCGGGAGGGCGGCCCCAGCATTTT
J: TRBJ1-1; D: TRBD1; V: TRBV28; size: NA; CDR3: CASSFQGAAGVVSTEAFF; DNA: TGTGCCAGCAGTTTTCAGGGGGCTGCAGGAGTAGTGAGCACTGAAGCTTTCTTT
J: TRBJ2-7; D: NA; V: TRBV4-1; size: NA; CDR3: CASSRTITGPYEQYF; DNA: TGCGCCAGCAGCCGCACTATTACCGGCCCCTACGAGCAGTACTTC
J: TRBJ2-7; D: NA; V: TRBV2; size: once; CDR3: CASLLGGKQYF; DNA: TGTGCCAGCCTGCTAGGGGGGAAGCAGTACTTC
J: TRBJ2-3; D: NA; V: TRBV6-5; size: NA; CDR3: CASSYGAGAPTDTQYF; DNA: TGTGCCAGCAGTTACGGGGCGGGGGCCCCCACAGATACGCAGTATTTT
J: TRBJ2-1; D: TRBD2; V: TRBV5-1; size: NA; CDR3: CASSSMGTAGVEQFF; DNA: TGCGCCAGCAGCTCCATGGGGACGGCGGGAGTTGAGCAGTTCTTC
J: TRBJ1-1; D: NA; V: TRBV5-4; size: NA; CDR3: CASSSHGGLNTEAFF; DNA: TGTGCCAGCAGCTCCCACGGCGGTTTGAACACTGAAGCTTTCTTT
J: TRBJ2-2; D: TRBD2; V: TRBV7-3; size: NA; CDR3: CASSPSGTPTGELFF; DNA: TGTGCCAGCAGTCCTAGCGGGACCCCAACCGGGGAGCTGTTTTTT
J: TRBJ1-1; D: NA; V: TRBV11-2; size: NA; CDR3: CASSLGRGGSNTEAFF; DNA: TGTGCCAGCAGCTTAGGTCGAGGTGGCAGTAACACTGAAGCTTTCTTT
J: TRBJ1-4; D: TRBD1; V: TRBV19; size: NA; CDR3: CASKDRTYEKLFF; DNA: TGTGCCAGTAAGGACAGGACTTATGAAAAACTGTTTTTT
J: TRBJ1-3; D: NA; V: TRBV9; size: NA; CDR3: CASSGGLHSGNTIYF; DNA: TGTGCCAGCAGCGGGGGCCTTCACTCTGGAAACACCATATATTTT
J: TRBJ2-7; D: NA; V: TRBV7-9; size: NA; CDR3: CASSFSAVTYEQYF; DNA: TGTGCCAGCAGCTTTTCTGCAGTAACCTACGAGCAGTACTTC
J: TRBJ2-1; D: NA; V: TRBV5-4; size: few; CDR3: CASRGGSFNEQFF; DNA: TGTGCCAGCAGAGGGGGATCTTTCAATGAGCAGTTCTTC
J: TRBJ1-5; D: NA; V: TRBV15; size: NA; CDR3: CATSRDFQPQHF; DNA: TGTGCCACCAGCAGAGATTTTCAGCCCCAGCATTTT
J: TRBJ1-6; D: TRBD1; V: TRBV5-1; size: NA; CDR3: CASSLGQGGGYNSPLHF; DNA: TGCGCCAGCAGCTTGGGACAGGGTGGGGGATATAATTCACCCCTCCACTTT
J: TRBJ1-5; D: TRBD1; V: TRBV28; size: NA; CDR3: CASRTVPFQGGLDQPQHF; DNA: TGTGCCAGCAGGACTGTACCCTTCCAGGGGGGCCTAGATCAGCCCCAGCATTTT
J: TRBJ1-2; D: NA; V: TRBV14; size: few; CDR3: CASSPHRTAGFYGYTF; DNA: TGTGCCAGCAGCCCTCACCGGACGGCCGGATTCTATGGCTACACCTTC
J: TRBJ1-6; D: NA; V: TRBV6-5; size: few; CDR3: CASRRRNSYNSPLHF; DNA: TGTGCCAGCAGAAGACGGAACTCCTATAATTCACCCCTCCACTTT
J: TRBJ2-3; D: TRBD2; V: TRBV10-1; size: once; CDR3: CASSGLAGGHGSSTDTQYF; DNA: TGCGCCAGCAGTGGACTAGCGGGGGGGCATGGAAGCAGCACAGATACGCAGTATTTT
J: TRBJ1-2; D: TRBD1; V: TRBV5-4; size: NA; CDR3: CASSRLTGGRNYGYTF; DNA: TGTGCCAGCAGCCGACTGACAGGGGGTAGGAACTATGGCTACACCTTC
J: TRBJ2-6; D: TRBD2; V: TRBV5-1; size: NA; CDR3: CASSGVGTSGGDSGANVLTF; DNA: TGCGCCAGCAGCGGGGTCGGAACTAGCGGGGGGGACTCTGGGGCCAACGTCCTGACTTTC
J: TRBJ2-3; D: TRBD2; V: TRBV5-8; size: NA; CDR3: CASSFGLAGGTQYF; DNA: TGTGCCAGCAGCTTTGGACTAGCGGGGGGTACGCAGTATTTT
J: TRBJ1-4; D: NA; V: TRBV2; size: few; CDR3: CASGVGGIDEKLFF; DNA: TGTGCCAGCGGTGTGGGAGGGATCGATGAAAAACTGTTTTTT
J: TRBJ2-7; D: NA; V: TRBV9; size: once; CDR3: CASSVTEGYEQYF; DNA: TGTGCCAGCAGCGTAACGGAGGGCTACGAGCAGTACTTC
J: TRBJ2-7; D: NA; V: TRBV7-2; size: NA; CDR3: CASAKGGRTYEQYF; DNA: TGTGCCAGCGCAAAAGGTGGACGGACCTACGAGCAGTACTTC
J: TRBJ2-2; D: NA; V: TRBV9; size: NA; CDR3: CASSVSRQGNGELFF; DNA: TGTGCCAGCAGCGTATCCCGGCAGGGGAACGGGGAGCTGTTTTTT
J: TRBJ1-6; D: NA; V: TRBV27; size: NA; CDR3: CASSLRQDRSYNSPLHF; DNA: TGTGCCAGCAGTCTTCGACAGGACCGCTCCTATAATTCACCCCTCCACTTT
J: TRBJ1-2; D: NA; V: TRBV10-3; size: few; CDR3: CAISEHTSVGYTF; DNA: TGTGCCATCAGTGAACACACCTCCGTTGGCTACACCTTC
J: TRBJ2-2; D: NA; V: TRBV6-1; size: few; CDR3: CASSERRVGNTGELFF; DNA: TGTGCCAGCAGTGAACGCAGGGTCGGGAACACCGGGGAGCTGTTTTTT
J: TRBJ1-5; D: TRBD1; V: TRBV5-8; size: NA; CDR3: CASSTGGTADQPQHF; DNA: TGTGCCAGCAGCACCGGGGGGACAGCCGATCAGCCCCAGCATTTT
J: TRBJ1-6; D: NA; V: TRBV5-1; size: NA; CDR3: CASSLTALGGSPLHF; DNA: TGCGCCAGCAGCTTGACCGCCCTAGGAGGATCACCCCTCCACTTT